A selection of T cell receptor beta chains follows, all from one sample in a study of cytomegalovirus exposure and HLA in healthy donors. Data came from immunoSEQ multiplex PCR; TCRdb stores just in-frame clones and leaves some out. The sample has 130,000 or so clones; 70% to 90% are singletons. Sequenced: PBMCs. All receptors derive from a woman aged 40 to 50 in good health and CMV-seronegative. CDR3s leave out the opening cysteine and the closing phenylalanine or tryptophan.

V	J	CDR3
TRBV19	TRBJ1-1	ASSMTGQMNTEAF
TRBV11-2	TRBJ2-7	ASSYPTGTNYYEQY
TRBV29-1	TRBJ1-1	SVTGGTEAF
TRBV2	TRBJ2-3	ASSDLWGLFRASGGTDTQY
TRBV5-1	TRBJ1-1	ASSSRQGTPNTEAF
TRBV5-1	TRBJ2-3	ASSLAGTGSTDTQY
TRBV10-3	TRBJ2-2	AISGRGGAGELF
TRBV6-1	TRBJ1-1	ASRSTGNTEAF
TRBV29-1	TRBJ2-3	SVAPLAGPTDTQY
TRBV7-2	TRBJ2-7	ASSLAGQGVYEQY
TRBV28	TRBJ2-1	ASSLTSFYNEQF
TRBV29-1	TRBJ1-2	STSGTGDGYT
TRBV15	TRBJ1-2	ATRDGANYGYT
TRBV20-1	TRBJ2-7	SAGQTYEQY
TRBV4-2	TRBJ2-1	ASSQGTRQF